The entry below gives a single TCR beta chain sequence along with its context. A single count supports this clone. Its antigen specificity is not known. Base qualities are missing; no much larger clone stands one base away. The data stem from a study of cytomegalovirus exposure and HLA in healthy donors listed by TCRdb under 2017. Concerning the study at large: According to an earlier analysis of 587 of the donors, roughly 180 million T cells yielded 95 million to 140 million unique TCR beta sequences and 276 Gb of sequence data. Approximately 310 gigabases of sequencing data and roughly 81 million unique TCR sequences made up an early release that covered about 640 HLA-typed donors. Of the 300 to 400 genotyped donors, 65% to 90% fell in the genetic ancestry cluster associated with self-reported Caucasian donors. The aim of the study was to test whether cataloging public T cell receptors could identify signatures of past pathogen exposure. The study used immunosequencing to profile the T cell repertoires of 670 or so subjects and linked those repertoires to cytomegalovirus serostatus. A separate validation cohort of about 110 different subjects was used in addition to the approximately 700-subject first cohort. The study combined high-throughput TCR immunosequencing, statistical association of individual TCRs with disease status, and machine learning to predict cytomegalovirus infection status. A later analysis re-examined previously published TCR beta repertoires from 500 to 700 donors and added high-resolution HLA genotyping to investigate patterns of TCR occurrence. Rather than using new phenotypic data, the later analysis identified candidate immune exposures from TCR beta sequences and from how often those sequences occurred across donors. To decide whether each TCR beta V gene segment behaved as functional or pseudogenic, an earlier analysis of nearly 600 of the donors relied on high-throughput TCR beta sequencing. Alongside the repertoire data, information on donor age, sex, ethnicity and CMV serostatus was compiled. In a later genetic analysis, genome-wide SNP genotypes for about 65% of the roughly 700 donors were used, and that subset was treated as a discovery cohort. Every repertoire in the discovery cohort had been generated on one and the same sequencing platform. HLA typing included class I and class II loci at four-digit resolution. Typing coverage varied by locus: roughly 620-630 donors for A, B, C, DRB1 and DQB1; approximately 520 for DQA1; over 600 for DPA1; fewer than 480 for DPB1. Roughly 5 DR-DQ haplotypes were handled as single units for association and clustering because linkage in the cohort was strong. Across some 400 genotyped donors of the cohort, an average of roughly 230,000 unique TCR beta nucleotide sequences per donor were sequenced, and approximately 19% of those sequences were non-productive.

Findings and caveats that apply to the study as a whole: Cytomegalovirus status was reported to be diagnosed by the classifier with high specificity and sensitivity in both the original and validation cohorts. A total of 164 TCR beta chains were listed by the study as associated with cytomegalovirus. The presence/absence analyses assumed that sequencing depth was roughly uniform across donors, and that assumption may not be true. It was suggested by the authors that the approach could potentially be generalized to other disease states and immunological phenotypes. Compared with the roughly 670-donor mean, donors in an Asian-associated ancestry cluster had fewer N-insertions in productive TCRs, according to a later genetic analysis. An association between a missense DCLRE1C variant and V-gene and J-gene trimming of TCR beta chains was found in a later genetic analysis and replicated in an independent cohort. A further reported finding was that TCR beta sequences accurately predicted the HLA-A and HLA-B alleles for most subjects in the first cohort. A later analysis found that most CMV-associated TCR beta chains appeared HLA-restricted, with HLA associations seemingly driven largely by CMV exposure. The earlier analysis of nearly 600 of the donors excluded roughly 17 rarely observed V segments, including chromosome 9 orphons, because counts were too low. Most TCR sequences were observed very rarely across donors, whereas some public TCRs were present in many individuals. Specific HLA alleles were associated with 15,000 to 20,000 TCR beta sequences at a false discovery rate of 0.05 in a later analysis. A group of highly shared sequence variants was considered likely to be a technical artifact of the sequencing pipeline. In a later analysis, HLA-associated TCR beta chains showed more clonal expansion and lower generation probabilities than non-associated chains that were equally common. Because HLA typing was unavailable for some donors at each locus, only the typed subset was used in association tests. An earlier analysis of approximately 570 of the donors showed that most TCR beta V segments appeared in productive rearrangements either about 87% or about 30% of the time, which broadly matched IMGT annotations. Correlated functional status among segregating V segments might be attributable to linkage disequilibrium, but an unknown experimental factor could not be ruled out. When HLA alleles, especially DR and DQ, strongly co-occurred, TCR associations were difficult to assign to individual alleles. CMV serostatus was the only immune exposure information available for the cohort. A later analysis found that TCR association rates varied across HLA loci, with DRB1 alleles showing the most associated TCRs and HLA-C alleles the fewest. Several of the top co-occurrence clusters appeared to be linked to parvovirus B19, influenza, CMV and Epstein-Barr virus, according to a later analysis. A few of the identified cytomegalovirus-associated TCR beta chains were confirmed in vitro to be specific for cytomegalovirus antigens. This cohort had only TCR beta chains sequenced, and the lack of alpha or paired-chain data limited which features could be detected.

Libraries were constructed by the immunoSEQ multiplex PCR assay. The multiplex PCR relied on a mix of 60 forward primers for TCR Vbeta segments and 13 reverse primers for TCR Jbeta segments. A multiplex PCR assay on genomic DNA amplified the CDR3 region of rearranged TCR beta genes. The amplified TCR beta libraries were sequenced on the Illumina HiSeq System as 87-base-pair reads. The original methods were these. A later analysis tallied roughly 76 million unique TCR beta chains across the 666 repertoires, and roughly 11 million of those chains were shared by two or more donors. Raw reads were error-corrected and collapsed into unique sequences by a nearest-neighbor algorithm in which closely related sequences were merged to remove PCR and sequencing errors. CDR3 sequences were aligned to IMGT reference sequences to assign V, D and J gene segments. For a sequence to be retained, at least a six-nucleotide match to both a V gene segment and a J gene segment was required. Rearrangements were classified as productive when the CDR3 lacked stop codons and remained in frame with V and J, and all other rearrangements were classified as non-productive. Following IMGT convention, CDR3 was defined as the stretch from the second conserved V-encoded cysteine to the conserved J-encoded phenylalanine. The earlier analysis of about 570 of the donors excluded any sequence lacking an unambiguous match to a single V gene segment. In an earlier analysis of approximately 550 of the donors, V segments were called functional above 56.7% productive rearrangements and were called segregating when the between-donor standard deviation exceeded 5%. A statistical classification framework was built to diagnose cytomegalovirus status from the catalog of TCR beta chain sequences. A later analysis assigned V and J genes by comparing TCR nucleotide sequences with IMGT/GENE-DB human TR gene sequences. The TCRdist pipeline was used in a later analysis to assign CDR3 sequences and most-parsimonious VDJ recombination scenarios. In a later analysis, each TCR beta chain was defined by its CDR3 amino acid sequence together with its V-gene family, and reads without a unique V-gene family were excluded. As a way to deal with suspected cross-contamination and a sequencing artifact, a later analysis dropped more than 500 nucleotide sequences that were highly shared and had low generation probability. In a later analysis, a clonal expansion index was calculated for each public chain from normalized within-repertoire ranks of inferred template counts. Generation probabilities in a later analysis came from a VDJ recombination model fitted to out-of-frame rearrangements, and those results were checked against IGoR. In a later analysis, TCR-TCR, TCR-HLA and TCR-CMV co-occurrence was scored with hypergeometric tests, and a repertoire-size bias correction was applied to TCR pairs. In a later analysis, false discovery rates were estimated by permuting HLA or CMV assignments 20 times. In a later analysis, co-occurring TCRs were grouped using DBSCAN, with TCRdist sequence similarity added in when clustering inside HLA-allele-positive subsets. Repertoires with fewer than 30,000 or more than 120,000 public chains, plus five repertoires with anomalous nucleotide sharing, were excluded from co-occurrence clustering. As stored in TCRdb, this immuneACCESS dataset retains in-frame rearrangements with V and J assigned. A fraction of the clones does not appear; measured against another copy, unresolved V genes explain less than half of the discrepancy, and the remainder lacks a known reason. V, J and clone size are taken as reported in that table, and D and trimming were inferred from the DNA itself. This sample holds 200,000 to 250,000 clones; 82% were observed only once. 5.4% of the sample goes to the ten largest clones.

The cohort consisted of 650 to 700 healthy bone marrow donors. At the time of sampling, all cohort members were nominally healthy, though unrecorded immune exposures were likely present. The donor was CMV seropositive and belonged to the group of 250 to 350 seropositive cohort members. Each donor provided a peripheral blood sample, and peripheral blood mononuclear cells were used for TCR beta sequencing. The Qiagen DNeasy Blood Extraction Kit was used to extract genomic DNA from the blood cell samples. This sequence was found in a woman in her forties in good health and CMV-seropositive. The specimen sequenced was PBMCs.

The nucleotides read TGTGCCAGTAGTATAGTTGGGACAGGGGGAGAAGCTTTCTTT. The translation is CASSIVGTGGEAFF. The V and J segments used are TRBV19 and TRBJ1-1, and 11 junctional nucleotides match TRBD1. From V the trimming removes 1 base and from J it removes 8 bases, while the gene matches leave 3 bases of the junction unaccounted for. The germline V gene (reference sequence) provides CDR1 LNHDA and CDR2 SQIVND. From cysteine to phenylalanine, the CDR3 is 14 amino acids long. CDR3 DNA is the only sequence kept; it has 42 bases, read in frame from the first base.